Each of the 7 T cell receptor beta chains below was sequenced from the same sample in a study of blood T cells in healthy people across ages (dated by TCRdb to the mid-2010s). Receptors were amplified or captured by 5' RACE. The sample was run on an Illumina HiSeq 2500. A second 7 to 11 cycle PCR used a sample-barcoded 5' primer and a J-beta primer mix. In TCRdb, the public reads were trimmed at Q25 with fastp and aligned with MiXCR, with productive beta chains retained. Rows matching on CDR3 protein sequence are summarized as one entry with the most common DNA and genes. The sample profile shows fewer than 600,000 distinct CDR3 sequences; roughly a quarter of them were found once. Of the sample, approximately 3.5% falls within the top ten clones. These data were likewise used in another study, on T cells of mothers and their children.

The sample was blood. These TCRs come from a boy aged 2 to 10 in good health.

The chain employs TRBV7-8 and TRBJ2-2, with D possibly called TRBD1 or TRBD2 (5 bases each). The germline V gene encodes CDR1 SGHVS and CDR2 FQNEAQ. CDR3 length: 16 residues. Trimming took off 5 bases at V and 0 bases at J, with 13 bases between the two ends. The CDR3 region has the DNA TGTGCCAGCAGCCTGACGGGACGGGCGAACACCGGGGAGCTGTTTTTT. The encoded protein is CASSLTGRANTGELFF.

The V and J genes are TRBV20-1 and TRBJ2-1; D is perhaps TRBD2 (5 bases). The J call may be wrong; the DNA end is better matched by TRBJ2-7. The CDR3 totals 13 residues. Germline V gives CDR1 DFQATT, CDR2 SNEGSKA (reference sequence). CDR3 residues: CSARGVGRDEQYF. The CDR3 DNA sequence: TGCAGTGCTAGGGGAGTCGGGCGCGACGAGCAGTACTTC.

This clonotype has a handful of counts. This chain joins TRBV3-1 and TRBJ2-1, with 11 positions matching TRBD2. With V trimmed by 6 bases and J by 7 bases, 14 bases remained unmatched. This CDR3 spans 17 amino acids. Looked up from germline, CDR1 is LGHDT and CDR2 is YNNKEL (reference sequence). The DNA for the CDR3 is TGTGCCAGCAGTTACCGGGTACTAGCGGGAGATGGGAATGAGCAGTTCTTC. This sequence encodes CASSYRVLAGDGNEQFF.

CDR3 bases: TGTGCCGGTACTTTCGGCAGGACCTATGGCTACACCTTC. As protein: CAGTFGRTYGYTF. This sequence joins TRBV19 and TRBJ1-2, with unresolved D. The CDR3 is 13 residues long. CDR1 and CDR2 from the germline V gene are LNHDA and SQIVND (reference sequence). V dropped 11 bases and J dropped 4 bases, with 17 bases sitting between them.

V and J are TRBV7-2 and TRBJ2-1, with 10 bases fitting TRBD2. Germline CDR1 and CDR2: SGHTA and FQGNSA. This CDR3 region has 14 residues. V trimming: 5 bases; J trimming: 8 bases; junction bases outside the gene matches: 6. Written as DNA, the CDR3 is TGTGCCAGCAGCCCCCCTAGCGGGAGACATGAGCAGTTCTTC. It codes for CASSPPSGRHEQFF.

This clonotype appeared a few times. The chain is built from TRBV29-1 and TRBJ1-1; possible D gene TRBD1, 6 bases. Germline values: CDR1 SQVTM, CDR2 ANQGSEA. The CDR3 runs to 13 residues. The germline V and J ends were trimmed by 6 bases and 0 bases, with 11 bases remaining between them. CDR3: CSVPGALNTEAFF. CDR3 bases: TGCAGCGTGCCAGGGGCATTGAACACTGAAGCTTTCTTT.

The V and J genes are TRBV27 and TRBJ2-1; D call uncertain. This CDR3 contains 14 residues. Per the germline V gene, CDR1 is MNHEY and CDR2 is SMNVEV (reference sequence). V was pared by 5 bases and J by 10 bases, with 18 bases between. CDR3 coding DNA: TGTGCCAGCAGTCCGCCCCCCCTAGGCAGGGAGCAGTTCTTC. The encoded protein is CASSPPPLGREQFF.